The table lists the clone carrying this T cell receptor beta chain with a few counts. No antigen is known for it. This sample stems from a study of Graves' ophthalmopathy and Graves' hyperthyroidism. The authors amplified TCR beta CDR3 regions from RNA transcripts. HTBI primers were employed in first-round RT-PCR, then a second-round multiplex PCR followed. MiXCR, applied by TCRdb to the multiplex PCR reads, yields one record per CDR3 protein. The sample yields 600,000 to 650,000 distinct CDR3 sequences, 22% seen once. The CDR3 covers 14 residues. The V and J ends lost 6 bases and 6 bases, in that order; junction bases with no gene match: 5. In germline, CDR1 is MNHNS, CDR2 SASEGT. Patients were excluded if they had other autoimmune diseases or uncontrolled infections, and likewise if pregnancy or lactation applied. Diagnostic conclusions were grounded in clinical symptoms, serum thyroxine, TRAb, thyroid ultrasound and orbital computed tomography.

Study conclusions and caveats: Between ophthalmopathy and stable hyperthyroidism, a 13-signature model drew a separation with nearly 90% sensitivity and roughly 78% specificity.

The J gene is TRBJ1-5, the V gene TRBV6-1; TRBD1 agrees at 10 bases. This sequence originates from a woman in her late teens or twenties with stable Graves' hyperthyroidism. Some clones in this sample may be carry-over from other donors' samples. Sequenced: peripheral blood. CDR3 loop: CASRRQGAVQPQHF. The CDR3 DNA reads TGTGCCAGCAGGAGACAGGGGGCCGTTCAGCCCCAGCATTTT.